This T cell receptor (beta chain) derives from a study of beta chain features in type 1 diabetes (dated by TCRdb to the late 2010s). Regarding the study in general: Mean age, gender distribution, total cell number and subset yield did not differ between patients and healthy donors. In the study, recently diagnosed type 1 diabetes patients and matched healthy donors were compared on the TCRB repertoires of their sorted circulating CD4+ T cell subsets. Naive and central memory subsets were obtained from all 28 donors, but regulatory and stem cell-like memory subsets were isolated from only 8 patients and about 8 healthy donors. Across all samples, 107,917,701 sorted cells were examined, and cell number per subset correlated strongly with RNA yield.

As for this clone: The specificity of this receptor is unknown. Per-base qualities were not stored, and no clone one base away is much larger.

General conclusions and limits of the study: In all four CD4+ subsets, TCRB CDR3 length was moderately but significantly shorter in type 1 diabetes patients. Naive, central memory and regulatory TCRB repertoires appeared to be more similar among patients than among healthy donors. Only small numbers of individuals were included in the HLA sub-analyses, which left unresolved whether HLA type had any influence on TCRB rearrangement. Because cDNA was sequenced instead of genomic DNA, activated cells with high expression could be over-represented, although the groups did not differ in activation or CD3 levels. PCR may preferentially amplify shorter templates, but because patient and control samples were amplified and corrected together, any resulting skew would affect both groups equally. At VDJ recombination sites, patients with type 1 diabetes made fewer insertions and deleted more nucleotides, a pattern implying thymic rearrangement abnormalities.

Trimmed from V: 6 bases; trimmed from J: 2 bases; junction bases lacking a gene match: 9. The CDR3 spans 14 residues, from the cysteine through the phenylalanine. Left in the record is the CDR3 DNA by itself, 42 bases read in frame from the first base. Per the germline V gene (reference sequence), GTSNPN is the CDR1 and SVGIG is the CDR2. All of the isolated RNA was reverse transcribed with the High Capacity cDNA Reverse Transcription Kit, so expressed TCRB transcripts were sequenced. Deep immunoSEQ sequencing was performed on naive, central memory and regulatory T cell samples, with an average of roughly 3.3 million total reads per sample. Sorted cells were lysed in RLT buffer, and RNA was extracted using DNase-treated RNeasy Micro or Mini kits according to cell number. To prevent cross-contamination, each cell subset was processed individually, whereas patient and healthy donor samples were processed jointly. Using the immunoSEQ multiplex PCR, TCRB sequences were amplified from cDNA into 87-bp fragments spanning the CDR3 region. Sequencing of the amplicons was done on the Illumina HiSeq platform. In the source study's methods: Synthetic template baselines were used to correct PCR bias computationally, reads within Hamming distance 2 were collapsed, and singletons that could not be merged were discarded. Reads were aligned against IMGT so that V, D and J genes, CDR3 length and insertions or deletions at six rearrangement sites could be assigned. Within each subset, clonotype counts were normalized to sorted cell number, after which true diversity and Gini coefficients were computed with the tcR R package. The overlap coefficient, calculated on TCRB nucleotide sequences, was used to measure repertoire sharing. Out-of-frame TCRB sequences from naive cells were analyzed as a proxy for the pre-selection repertoire. The table comes from immuneACCESS by way of TCRdb, which keeps in-frame sequences with V and J called. Part of the clones is missing from these tables; in studies checked, under half for an unresolved V gene and the rest for unknown reasons. V and J calls and clone size are copied from that table; D and trimming were computed from the DNA. This sample lists roughly 700,000 clones; under 15% were detected once. Around 0.022% of the sample is held by the ten biggest clonotypes.

From each donor, a single peripheral blood sample of 100 to 150 mL on average was drawn into heparinised tubes. Naive, central memory, regulatory and stem cell-like memory CD4+ T cells were sorted on a BD FACSAria II using a panel including CD45RO, CCR7, CD25, CD127, CD95 and CD27. Purity was above 98% for every sorted population. PBMCs were isolated immediately by Lymphoprep density gradient centrifugation and stained directly without culture. So that batch effects would be minimized, each experiment stained and sorted samples in pairs, pairing one healthy donor with one patient. The source is a man aged 18 to 35 with type 1 diabetes. Sequencing was carried out using naive CD4+ T cells from blood. According to the study, the label for this sample's cell subset or site signals: true naive CD4+ T cells. The chain is assembled from TRBV30 and TRBJ1-1; TRBD1 fits 7 bases in the junction. CDR3 loop: CACDPGQRNTEAFF. The DNA sequence is as follows: TGTGCCTGCGATCCGGGACAGAGAAACACTGAAGCTTTCTTT.